One sample yielded the 11 T cell receptor beta chains listed below, sequenced in a study of T cells in Graves' hyperthyroidism and ophthalmopathy. Authors of the study amplified TCR beta CDR3 regions from RNA transcripts. The study used the HTBI primer set for a first-round RT-PCR of the TCR CDR3. TCRdb redid the calling of the multiplex PCR reads with MiXCR, one entry per CDR3 protein. The table records 400,000 or so distinct CDR3 sequences, 13% to 15% of them present only once. Material for sequencing was blood. These receptors were taken from a woman aged 25 to 39 with Graves' ophthalmopathy.

This chain uses TRBV12-3 or TRBV12-4 with TRBJ2-5, with D perhaps matching TRBD1 (6 bases). CDR3 length: 14 residues. Trimming stripped 6 bases from V and 4 bases from J, with 15 bases between. CDR3 bases: TGTGCCAGCAGCAAACAGACAGGCAGAGAGACCCAGTACTTC. This gives the protein CASSKQTGRETQYF.

This clonotype was counted ten times or more. J is TRBJ2-7 and V is TRBV6-1; perhaps TRBD2 as D (5 bases). Germline V gene data show CDR1 as MNHNS and CDR2 as SASEGT. Trimming pared 6 bases from V and 0 bases from J, leaving 9 bases between. CDR3 length: 13 amino acids. Written as DNA, the CDR3 is TGTGCCAGCAGGAACGGGAACTCCTACGAGCAGTACTTC. It translates to CASRNGNSYEQYF.

This clonotype was detected many times. CDR3 protein: CASSLVLTFYNEQFF. The CDR3 bases are TGTGCCAGCAGTTTAGTACTAACCTTTTACAATGAGCAGTTCTTC. The genes are TRBV27 and TRBJ2-1, with D unclear. The CDR3 is 15 amino acids. V gave up 2 bases and J gave up 4 bases, with 12 bases separating them. Per the germline V gene, CDR1 is MNHEY and CDR2 is SMNVEV (reference sequence).

V and J are TRBV20-1 and TRBJ1-4; weak D call: TRBD1 (5 bases). Trimming removed 4 bases from V and 8 bases from J, with 20 bases in between. From germline, CDR1 is DFQATT and CDR2 SNEGSKA (reference sequence). There are 15 residues in the CDR3. The CDR3 region has the DNA TGCAGTGCTATTCTACCGCAGGGCTATGGAGAAAAACTGTTTTTT. Amino acid sequence: CSAILPQGYGEKLFF.

This clonotype was counted ten times or more. V is TRBV2 and J is TRBJ1-2; no definite D call. V gave up 8 bases and J gave up 7 bases, with 14 bases separating them. Germline V CDR1 and CDR2: SNHLY, FYNNEI. This CDR3 region has 12 residues. CDR3 DNA sequence: TGTGCCAGCGGTGTTGGTGCGGGTGGCTACACCTTC. Translated, it gives CASGVGAGGYTF.

The chain links TRBV5-4 to TRBJ1-6; tentative D call: TRBD1 (5 bases). The CDR3 is 17 residues long. Germline V gene data show CDR1 as SGHNT and CDR2 as YYREEE (reference sequence). The V end was cut by 4 bases, the J end by 9 bases, with 23 bases between. DNA for the CDR3: TGTGCCAGCAGCCCCCCGGGTTCGGACACCCTGATTTCACCCCTCCACTTT. It codes for CASSPPGSDTLISPLHF.

A note on this clonotype: A much larger clone differs from this one at a single base, so this may be a read error. V is TRBV24-1 and J is TRBJ2-2, with D perhaps TRBD2 (5 bases). V was clipped by 0 bases and J by 7 bases, with 20 bases between them. CDR3 length: 18 residues. From germline, CDR1 is KGHDR and CDR2 SFDVKD. The CDR3 DNA reads as TGTGCCACCAGTGATTTGAGCTTCCGGGGAACTTCCATCGGGGAGCTGTTTTTT. It yields the protein CATSDLSFRGTSIGELFF.

This clonotype was picked up many times. This chain links TRBV27 with TRBJ2-7, with 7 bases that match TRBD1. J was trimmed by 6 bases and V by 6 bases; bases with no gene match: 5. Germline-derived CDR1 and CDR2 are MNHEY and SMNVEV (reference sequence). The CDR3 extends over 12 amino acids. The CDR3 loop is CASSPTGLEQYF. The CDR3, as DNA: TGTGCCAGCAGCCCGACAGGGCTCGAGCAGTACTTC.

The V gene is TRBV24-1, the J gene TRBJ2-3, with D possibly being TRBD1 (6 bases). The V end was cut by 9 bases, the J end by 2 bases, with 11 bases between. CDR1 and CDR2 from the germline V gene are KGHDR and SFDVKD. The CDR3 is 13 residues long. In DNA form, the CDR3 reads TGTGCCACCGCAGGACAGTACACAGATACGCAGTATTTT. The encoded protein is CATAGQYTDTQYF.

This chain connects TRBV6-5 to TRBJ1-5; D remains ambiguous. V gave up 0 bases and J gave up 0 bases, with 6 bases separating them. The length of the CDR3 is 15 residues. The germline V gene has CDR1 MNHEY and CDR2 SVGAGI. The CDR3 reads CASSYSLYSNQPQHF. CDR3 DNA sequence: TGTGCCAGCAGTTACTCTTTGTATAGCAATCAGCCCCAGCATTTT.

Ten or more counts support this clonotype. V gene TRBV24-1 combines with J gene TRBJ2-1, with D possibly matching TRBD2 (5 bases). This CDR3 is 16 amino acids long. Germline lookup yields CDR1 KGHDR and CDR2 SFDVKD. The V end was cut by 3 bases, the J end by 5 bases, with 16 bases between. The chain's CDR3 is CATSDARRAVNNEQFF. The CDR3 DNA follows: TGTGCCACCAGTGATGCGAGGCGGGCGGTAAACAATGAGCAGTTCTTC.